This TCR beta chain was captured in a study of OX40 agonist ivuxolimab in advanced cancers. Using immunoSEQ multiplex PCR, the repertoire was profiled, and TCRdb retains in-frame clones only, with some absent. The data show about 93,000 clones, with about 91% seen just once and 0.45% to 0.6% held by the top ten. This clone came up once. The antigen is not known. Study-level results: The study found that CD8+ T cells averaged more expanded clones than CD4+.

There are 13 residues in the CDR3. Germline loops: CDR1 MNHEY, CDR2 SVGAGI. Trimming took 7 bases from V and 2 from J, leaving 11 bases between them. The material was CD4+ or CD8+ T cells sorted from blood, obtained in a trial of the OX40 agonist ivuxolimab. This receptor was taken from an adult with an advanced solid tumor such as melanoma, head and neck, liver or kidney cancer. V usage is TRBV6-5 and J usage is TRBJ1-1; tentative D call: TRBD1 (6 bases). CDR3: CASKGVGNTEAFF. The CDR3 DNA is TGTGCCAGCAAGGGGGTGGGAAACACTGAAGCTTTCTTT.